This T cell receptor beta chain was profiled in a study of T cell repertoires in cytomegalovirus infection. TCRdb fed the reads into MiXCR, producing one record per CDR3 protein. The sample yields approximately 730,000 distinct CDR3 sequences, 25% to 35% seen once. CDR1 and CDR2 (germline): DFQATT, SNEGSKA (reference sequence). This CDR3 is built from 12 residues. Trimming shortened V by 7 bases and J by 3 bases, and 11 bases separated the two germline ends. This clonotype was seen a handful of times. Antigen unknown. This TCR came from a human donor in good health (CMV status not recorded). Some clones in this sample may be carry-over from other donors' samples. Sequenced here: cultured CD8+ T cells from PBMCs, sampled from culture after CMV antigen stimulation. The chain has TRBV20-1 and TRBJ2-3; perhaps TRBD2 as D (5 bases). Here the CDR3 reads CSVRTRTDTQYF. In DNA, the CDR3 is TGCAGTGTCCGGACTCGGACAGATACGCAGTATTTT.